This T cell receptor (beta chain) was captured by sequencing in a study of PD-L1 blockade in urothelial cancer. Study-wide findings and caveats: When pretreatment blood TCR clonality was below the median, it predicted better survival.

The method was immunoSEQ multiplex PCR; TCRdb's version includes in-frame clones alone and lacks a portion of them. The table shows 90,000 to 120,000 clones, with 70% to 90% occurring only once. This clone was seen more than once but under ten times. The antigen is not known. The CDR3 contains 14 residues. Germline loops: CDR1 GTSNPN, CDR2 SVGIG (reference sequence). V gave up 8 bases and J gave up 3 bases, with 14 bases separating them. This sequence was found in a man in his forties or fifties with urothelial cancer. The sequences come from PBMCs, collected around atezolizumab (anti-PD-L1) treatment. The gene calls are TRBV30 and TRBJ1-6; perhaps TRBD1 as D (5 bases). The CDR3 loop reads CAGRPGLYNSPLHF. The CDR3 DNA follows: TGTGCCGGTAGGCCGGGACTCTATAATTCACCCCTCCACTTT.